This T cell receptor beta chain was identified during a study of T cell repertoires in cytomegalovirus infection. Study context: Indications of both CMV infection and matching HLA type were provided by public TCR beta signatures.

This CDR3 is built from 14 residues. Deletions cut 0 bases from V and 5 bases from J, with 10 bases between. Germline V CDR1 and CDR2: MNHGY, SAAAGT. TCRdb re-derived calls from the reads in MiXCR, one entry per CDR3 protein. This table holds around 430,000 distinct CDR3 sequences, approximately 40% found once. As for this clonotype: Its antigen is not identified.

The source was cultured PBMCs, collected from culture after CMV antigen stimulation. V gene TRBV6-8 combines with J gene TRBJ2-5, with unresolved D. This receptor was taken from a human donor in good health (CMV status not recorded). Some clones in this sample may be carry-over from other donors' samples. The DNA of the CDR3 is TGTGCCAGCAGTTACTCCGTCCCCCAGGAGACCCAGTACTTC. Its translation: CASSYSVPQETQYF.